One TCR beta chain is described in this entry. This record belongs to a study of blood T cell repertoires in COVID-19. V lost 7 bases and J lost 5; bases outside the gene matches: 5. CDR3 length equals 12 residues. Germline values: CDR1 SQVTM, CDR2 ANQGSEA. Per the original methods: The authors estimated nucleated cell counts from reference gene primer amplification. TCRdb keeps only in-frame clones here, not all; method: immunoSEQ multiplex PCR. V, J and clone size are taken as reported in that table, and D and trimming were inferred from the DNA itself. The repertoire consists of some 100,000 clones, with around 90% occurring once and the leading ten covering around 6.5%.

The chain is built from TRBV29-1 and TRBJ1-2; 9 bases map to TRBD1. Sequencing was performed on peripheral blood. This receptor was taken from a woman aged 60-75 years with acute or convalescent COVID-19. For the CDR3, the DNA is TGCAGCGCAGCCGGGACAGGGTATGGCTACACCTTC. Translation gives CSAAGTGYGYTF.